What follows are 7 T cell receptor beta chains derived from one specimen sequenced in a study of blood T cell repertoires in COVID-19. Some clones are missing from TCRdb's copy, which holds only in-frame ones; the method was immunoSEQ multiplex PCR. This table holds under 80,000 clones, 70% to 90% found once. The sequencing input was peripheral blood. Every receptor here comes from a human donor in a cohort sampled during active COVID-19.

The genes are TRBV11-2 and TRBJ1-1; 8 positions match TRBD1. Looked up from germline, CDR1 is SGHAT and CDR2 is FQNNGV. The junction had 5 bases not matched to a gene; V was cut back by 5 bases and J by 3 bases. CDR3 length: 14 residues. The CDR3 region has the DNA TGTGCCAGCAGCCTCAGGGGGCATTACACTGAAGCTTTCTTT. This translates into CASSLRGHYTEAFF.

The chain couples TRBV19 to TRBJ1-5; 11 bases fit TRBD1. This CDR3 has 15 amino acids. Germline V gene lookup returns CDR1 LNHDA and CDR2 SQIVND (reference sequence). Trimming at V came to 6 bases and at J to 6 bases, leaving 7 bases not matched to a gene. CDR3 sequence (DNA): TGTGCCAGTAGGACAGGGGACAGGGGGTTTCAGCCCCAGCATTTT. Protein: CASRTGDRGFQPQHF. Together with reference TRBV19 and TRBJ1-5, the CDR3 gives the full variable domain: DGGITQSPKYLFRKEGQNVTLSCEQNLNHDAMYWYRQDPGQGLRLIYYSQIVNDFQKGDIAEGYSVSREKKESFPLTVTSAQKNPTAFYLCASRTGDRGFQPQHFGDGTRLSIL.

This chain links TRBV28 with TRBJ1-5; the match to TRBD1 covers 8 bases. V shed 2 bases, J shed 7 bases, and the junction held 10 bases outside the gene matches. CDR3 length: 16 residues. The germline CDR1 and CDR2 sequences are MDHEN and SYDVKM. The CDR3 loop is CASSLIGQGTSQPQHF. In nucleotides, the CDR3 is TGTGCCAGCAGTTTAATAGGACAGGGAACGAGCCAGCCCCAGCATTTT.

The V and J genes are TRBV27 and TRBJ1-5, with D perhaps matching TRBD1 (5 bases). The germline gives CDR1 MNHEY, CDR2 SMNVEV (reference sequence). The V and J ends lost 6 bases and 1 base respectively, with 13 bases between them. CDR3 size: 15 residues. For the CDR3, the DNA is TGTGCCAGCAGGGAAGGGGTGATCAGCAATCAGCCCCAGCATTTT. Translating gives CASREGVISNQPQHF.

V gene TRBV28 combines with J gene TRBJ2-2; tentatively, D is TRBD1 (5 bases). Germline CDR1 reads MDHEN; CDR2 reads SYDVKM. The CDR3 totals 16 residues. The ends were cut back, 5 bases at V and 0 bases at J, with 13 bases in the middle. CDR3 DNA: TGTGCCAGCAGTGTACGACAGCCCGCGAACACCGGGGAGCTGTTTTTT. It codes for CASSVRQPANTGELFF.

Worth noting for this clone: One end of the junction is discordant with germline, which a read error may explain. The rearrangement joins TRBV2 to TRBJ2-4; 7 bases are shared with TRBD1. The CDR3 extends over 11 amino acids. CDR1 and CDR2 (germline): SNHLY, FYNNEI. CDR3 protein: CASVRTGRFDF. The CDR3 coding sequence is TGTGCCAGCGTCCGGACAGGCCGGTTTGACTTC.

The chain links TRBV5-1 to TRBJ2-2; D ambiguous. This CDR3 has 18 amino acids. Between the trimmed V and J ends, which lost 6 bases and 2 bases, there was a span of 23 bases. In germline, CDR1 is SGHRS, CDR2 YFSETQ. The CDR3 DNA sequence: TGCGCCAGCAAATTTCTAATAGTTGGTAATACCAACACCGGGGAGCTGTTTTTT. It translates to CASKFLIVGNTNTGELFF.